This T cell receptor beta chain was sequenced during a study of cytomegalovirus exposure and HLA in healthy donors. This clone appeared a few times. Its antigen is unidentified. V gave up 4 bases and J gave up 3 bases; unmatched junction bases: 5. This CDR3 comprises 15 residues. CDR1 is SGHNT and CDR2 is YYREEE in the germline V gene (reference sequence). Study results and caveats: The study put 160 or so TCR beta chains on its list as cytomegalovirus-associated.

The study ran its PCR with 60 Vbeta and 13 Jbeta primers. The protocol was immunoSEQ multiplex PCR, while the TCRdb copy is restricted to in-frame clones and leaves out a portion. The data contain around 260,000 clones, roughly 80% of them singletons. This TCR was recovered from a girl aged 2 to 10 in good health and CMV-seronegative. Sequencing was carried out using PBMCs. J is TRBJ2-1 and V is TRBV5-4; 9 bases fit TRBD2. CDR3 residues: CASSLGLASYNEQFF. In DNA, the CDR3 is TGTGCCAGCAGCCTGGGACTAGCTAGCTACAATGAGCAGTTCTTC.